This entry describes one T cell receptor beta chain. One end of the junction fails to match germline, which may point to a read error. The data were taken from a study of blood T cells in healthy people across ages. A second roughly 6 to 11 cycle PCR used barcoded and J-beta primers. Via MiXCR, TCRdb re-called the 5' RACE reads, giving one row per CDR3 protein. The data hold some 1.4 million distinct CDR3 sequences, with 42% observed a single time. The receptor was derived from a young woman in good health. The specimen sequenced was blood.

DNA for the CDR3: TGCGTCAGCACGGATCAGGGTAGTTGGACCGGGGAGCTGTTTTTT. Translated, it gives CVSTDQGSWTGELFF. The chain couples TRBV5-1 to TRBJ2-2, with a possible D match to TRBD1 (5 bases). Germline assignment: CDR1 SGHRS and CDR2 YFSETQ. The CDR3 extends over 15 amino acids.